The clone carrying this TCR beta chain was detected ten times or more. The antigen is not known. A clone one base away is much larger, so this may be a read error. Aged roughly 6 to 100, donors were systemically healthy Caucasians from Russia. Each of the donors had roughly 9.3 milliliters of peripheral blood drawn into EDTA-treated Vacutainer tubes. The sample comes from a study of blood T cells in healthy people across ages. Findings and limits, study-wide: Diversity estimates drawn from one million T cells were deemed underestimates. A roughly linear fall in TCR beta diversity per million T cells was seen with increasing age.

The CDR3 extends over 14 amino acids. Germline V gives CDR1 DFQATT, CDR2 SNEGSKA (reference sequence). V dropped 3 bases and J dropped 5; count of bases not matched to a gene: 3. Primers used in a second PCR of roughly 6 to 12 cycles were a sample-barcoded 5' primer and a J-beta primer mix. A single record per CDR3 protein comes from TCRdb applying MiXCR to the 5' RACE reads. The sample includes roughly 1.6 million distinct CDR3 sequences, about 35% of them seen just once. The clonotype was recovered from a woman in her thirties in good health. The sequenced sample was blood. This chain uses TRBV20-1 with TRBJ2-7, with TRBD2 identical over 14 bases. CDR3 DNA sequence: TGCAGTGCTAGGAGGGGACTAGCGGGAGACGAGCAGTACTTC. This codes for CSARRGLAGDEQYF.